These T cell receptor beta chains were read from a single sample in a study of response to subunit inactivated influenza vaccine. TCRdb called the RT-PCR reads again in MiXCR, with one record for every CDR3 protein. This table has about 540,000 distinct CDR3 sequences, less than 25% appearing once. These data were also reused for a study on T cells expressing NK-cell markers.

Sequencing used CD4+ T cells sorted from PBMCs, obtained 11 to 12 days after vaccination. These TCRs come from a man in his fifties who received an inactivated influenza vaccine. CDR3s include the opening cysteine and the closing phenylalanine or tryptophan. D genes are given only for firm matches. The size of a clone is reported for some rows only, either as once, few or many, or as a class for expanded clones.

j_call	cdr3_length	clone_size	v_call	d_call	cdr3_aa	cdr3_nt
TRBJ2-7	15	few	TRBV6-2/TRBV6-3	TRBD1	CASSLWAGTGYEQYF	TGTGCCAGCAGTCTTTGGGCCGGGACAGGCTACGAGCAGTACTTC
TRBJ2-3	17	NA	TRBV10-3	TRBD2	CAIGGAARLAGEDTQYF	TGTGCCATCGGGGGGGCAGCTAGACTAGCGGGAGAAGATACGCAGTATTTT
TRBJ2-5	13	few	TRBV20-1	NA	CSAPTHGQETQYF	TGCAGTGCTCCCACACACGGCCAAGAGACCCAGTACTTC
TRBJ1-1	14	NA	TRBV4-2	TRBD1	CASSEGAANTEAFF	TGTGCCAGCAGCGAGGGGGCGGCGAACACTGAAGCTTTCTTT
TRBJ2-7	15	few	TRBV7-9	TRBD1	CASSLAHGDSYEQYF	TGTGCCAGCAGCTTAGCGCATGGGGACAGCTACGAGCAGTACTTC
TRBJ1-2	13	once	TRBV6-6	NA	CASSPDGSSGYTF	TGTGCCAGCAGTCCCGACGGGTCCAGTGGCTACACCTTC
TRBJ1-5	13	few	TRBV2	NA	CASTTSINQPQHF	TGTGCCAGCACCACGAGCATCAATCAGCCCCAGCATTTT
TRBJ2-3	16	few	TRBV18	TRBD2	CASSPGLAGAGDTQYF	TGTGCCAGCTCACCGGGACTAGCGGGGGCCGGAGATACGCAGTATTTT
TRBJ1-1	13	few	TRBV10-3	NA	CAISAGVSTEAFF	TGTGCCATCAGCGCAGGGGTCAGCACTGAAGCTTTCTTT
TRBJ2-2	16	NA	TRBV20-1	NA	CSASPGHGRNTGELFF	TGCAGTGCTAGTCCGGGACATGGAAGGAACACCGGGGAGCTGTTTTTT
TRBJ2-2	15	few	TRBV27	NA	CASSFLSHGAGELFF	TGTGCCAGCAGTTTCTTGTCTCACGGGGCCGGGGAGCTGTTTTTT
TRBJ1-5	16	few	TRBV20-1	TRBD1	CSARQGEGSPSIAQHF	TGCAGTGCCCGACAGGGGGAAGGGTCACCATCAATTGCCCAGCATTTT
TRBJ2-5	14	many	TRBV7-2	NA	CASRDVAGRETQYF	TGTGCCAGCAGGGACGTGGCCGGAAGAGAGACCCAGTACTTC
TRBJ1-2	16	few	TRBV4-3	NA	CASSQEHGLTLYGYTF	TGCGCCAGCAGCCAAGAACATGGACTGACACTTTATGGCTACACCTTC
TRBJ1-1	13	NA	TRBV5-1	NA	CASSREARTEAFF	TGCGCCAGCAGTCGTGAAGCTCGGACTGAAGCTTTCTTT
TRBJ2-3	13	once	TRBV7-3	TRBD2	CASSLTSGMSQYF	TGTGCCAGCAGCTTAACTAGCGGGATGTCGCAGTATTTT
TRBJ2-7	17	few	TRBV12-3/TRBV12-4	NA	CASSLGRDNVKSYEQYF	TGTGCCAGCAGTTTGGGTAGGGATAATGTGAAATCCTACGAGCAGTACTTC
TRBJ2-1	16	few	TRBV7-2	TRBD2	CASSPPRWSGTNEQFF	TGTGCCAGCAGCCCCCCGCGATGGAGCGGGACCAATGAGCAGTTCTTC
TRBJ2-1	12	few	TRBV5-1	NA	CASSDLGDEQFF	TGCGCCAGCAGCGATTTGGGCGATGAGCAGTTCTTC
TRBJ1-5	14	NA	TRBV5-8	NA	CASSPRQVNQPQHF	TGTGCCAGCAGCCCCCGACAAGTCAATCAGCCCCAGCATTTT
TRBJ1-1	12	many	TRBV2	NA	CAGGNMNTEAFF	TGTGCCGGGGGAAACATGAACACTGAAGCTTTCTTT
TRBJ2-2	13	few	TRBV20-1	NA	CSASAGVDGELFF	TGCAGTGCTAGTGCAGGGGTGGACGGGGAGCTGTTTTTT
TRBJ2-7	13	few	TRBV7-2	NA	CASSLSGVGEQYF	TGTGCCAGCAGCTTAAGTGGGGTGGGAGAGCAGTACTTC
TRBJ2-7	15	few	TRBV14	NA	CASSQESAGWYEQYF	TGTGCCAGCAGCCAAGAGTCGGCAGGGTGGTACGAGCAGTACTTC
TRBJ2-5	12	NA	TRBV3-1	NA	CASSQRRETQYF	TGTGCCAGCAGCCAGAGGCGGGAGACCCAGTACTTC
TRBJ2-7	10	many	TRBV29-1	NA	CSVVGYEQYF	TGCAGCGTTGTTGGATACGAGCAGTACTTC
TRBJ2-1	17	many	TRBV9	NA	CASSVGLTGSSYNEQFF	TGTGCCAGCAGCGTAGGACTGACCGGAAGCTCCTACAATGAGCAGTTCTTC
TRBJ2-1	14	NA	TRBV6-1	TRBD1	CATMTGVQSNEQFF	TGTGCCACTATGACAGGGGTTCAAAGCAATGAGCAGTTCTTC
TRBJ2-3	13	few	TRBV20-1	NA	CSASLAQTDTQYF	TGCAGTGCTAGCCTAGCCCAGACAGATACGCAGTATTTT
TRBJ1-2	16	many	TRBV4-2	NA	CASSQTPRQVEFGYTF	TGTGCCAGCAGCCAAACACCACGACAGGTTGAATTCGGCTACACCTTC
TRBJ1-5	16	NA	TRBV6-1	NA	CASTRRVVYSNQPQHF	TGTGCCAGCACCCGCAGGGTAGTTTATAGCAATCAGCCCCAGCATTTT
TRBJ2-5	13	NA	TRBV20-1	NA	CSDRPITGETQYF	TGCAGTGATAGACCAATAACGGGGGAGACCCAGTACTTC
TRBJ2-1	17	NA	TRBV7-2	TRBD2	CASSLASTSGTYNEQFF	TGTGCCAGCAGCTTAGCGTCGACTAGCGGGACCTACAATGAGCAGTTCTTC
TRBJ2-5	16	few	TRBV10-3	TRBD1	CAISPRTGHNQETQYF	TGTGCCATCAGTCCTCGGACAGGGCACAACCAAGAGACCCAGTACTTC
TRBJ2-2	14	NA	TRBV4-3	TRBD1	CASSRTGDTGELFF	TGCGCCAGCAGCCGCACAGGGGACACCGGGGAGCTGTTTTTT
TRBJ2-4	17	few	TRBV2	NA	CAVGDPRAGSAKNIQYF	TGTGCCGTAGGGGACCCGAGGGCGGGGTCTGCCAAAAACATTCAGTACTTC
TRBJ1-1	12	few	TRBV3-1	NA	CASSRDTSEAFF	TGTGCCAGCAGCCGTGACACCTCTGAAGCTTTCTTT
TRBJ2-7	11	NA	TRBV10-3	NA	CAISGTYEQYF	TGTGCCATCTCAGGGACCTACGAGCAGTACTTC
TRBJ1-2	14	NA	TRBV5-1	NA	CASSLGSGPTLYTF	TGCGCCAGCAGCCTAGGAAGCGGCCCTACCCTCTACACCTTC
TRBJ1-1	16	few	TRBV7-2	NA	CASSRDSGGVATEAFF	TGTGCCAGCAGCCGGGACTCGGGAGGGGTGGCCACTGAAGCTTTCTTT
TRBJ2-5	17	NA	TRBV7-9	TRBD2	CASSIGTSGTYQETQYF	TGTGCCAGCAGCATTGGGACTAGCGGGACATACCAAGAGACCCAGTACTTC
TRBJ2-7	14	many	TRBV7-6	NA	CASSSTGASYEQYF	TGTGCCAGCAGCTCGACAGGAGCCTCCTACGAGCAGTACTTC
TRBJ1-3	14	many	TRBV12-3/TRBV12-4	NA	CAGTMARRGNTIYF	TGTGCCGGCACGATGGCTCGACGGGGAAACACCATATATTTT
TRBJ2-5	15	once	TRBV7-2	TRBD2	CASSKTSGSWETQYF	TGTGCCAGCAGCAAGACTAGCGGGAGTTGGGAGACCCAGTACTTC
TRBJ2-1	15	NA	TRBV4-3	TRBD2	CASSQVAGVAYEQFF	TGCGCCAGCAGCCAGGTAGCGGGTGTTGCTTATGAGCAGTTCTTC
TRBJ1-1	15	NA	TRBV5-1	NA	CASSLFRGQYTEAFF	TGCGCCAGCAGCTTGTTCCGGGGGCAATACACTGAAGCTTTCTTT
TRBJ2-5	13	few	TRBV2	TRBD1	CASRTGVVETQYF	TGTGCCAGCAGAACAGGGGTCGTGGAGACCCAGTACTTC
TRBJ1-1	14	many	TRBV5-6	NA	CASSLGQMNTEAFF	TGTGCCAGCAGCTTGGGACAGATGAACACTGAAGCTTTCTTT
TRBJ1-2	15	many	TRBV7-9	TRBD1	CASSPRGRGSWGYTF	TGTGCCAGCAGCCCCAGGGGGCGCGGGTCTTGGGGCTACACCTTC
TRBJ1-5	15	NA	TRBV2	NA	CASSTGQLLNQPQHF	TGTGCCAGCAGCACCGGACAGCTTCTGAATCAGCCCCAGCATTTT
TRBJ2-2	12	NA	TRBV10-3	NA	CAISMEVGELFF	TGTGCCATCAGTATGGAGGTCGGGGAGCTGTTTTTT
TRBJ1-5	14	NA	TRBV10-2	NA	CASSDQYSNQPQHF	TGCGCCAGCAGTGATCAGTATAGCAATCAGCCCCAGCATTTT
TRBJ1-1	15	NA	TRBV2	NA	CASSEDVGASTEAFF	TGTGCCAGCAGTGAAGATGTTGGGGCGAGCACTGAAGCTTTCTTT
TRBJ2-7	12	few	TRBV24-1	TRBD2	CATSASSGKQYF	TGTGCCACCAGTGCCTCTAGCGGAAAGCAGTACTTC
TRBJ2-7	15	few	TRBV28	NA	CASSQSTGKANEQYF	TGTGCCAGCAGTCAGTCCACAGGGAAGGCGAACGAGCAGTACTTC
TRBJ2-1	13	NA	TRBV11-3	TRBD1	CASSLIKGAQQFF	TGTGCCAGCAGCCTCATCAAGGGGGCCCAGCAGTTCTTC
TRBJ1-2	13	NA	TRBV29-1	NA	CSVRDVLNGGYTF	TGCAGCGTCCGGGACGTACTTAACGGGGGCTACACCTTC
TRBJ1-1	11	many	TRBV29-1	TRBD1	CSAGQGIEAFF	TGCAGCGCCGGACAGGGGATAGAAGCTTTCTTT